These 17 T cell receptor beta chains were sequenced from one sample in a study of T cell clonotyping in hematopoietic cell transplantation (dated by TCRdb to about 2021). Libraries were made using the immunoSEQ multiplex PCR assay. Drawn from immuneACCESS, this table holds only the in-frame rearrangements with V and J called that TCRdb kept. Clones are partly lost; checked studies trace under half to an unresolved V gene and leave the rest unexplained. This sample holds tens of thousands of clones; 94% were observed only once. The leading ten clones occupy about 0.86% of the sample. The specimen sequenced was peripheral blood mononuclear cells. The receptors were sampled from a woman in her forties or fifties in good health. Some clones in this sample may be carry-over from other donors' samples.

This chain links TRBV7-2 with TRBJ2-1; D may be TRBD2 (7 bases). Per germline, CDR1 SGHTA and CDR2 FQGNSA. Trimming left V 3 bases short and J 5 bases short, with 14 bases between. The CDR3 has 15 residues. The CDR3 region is CASSLAHGGHNEQFF. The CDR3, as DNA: TGTGCCAGCAGCTTGGCTCACGGGGGGCACAATGAGCAGTTCTTC.

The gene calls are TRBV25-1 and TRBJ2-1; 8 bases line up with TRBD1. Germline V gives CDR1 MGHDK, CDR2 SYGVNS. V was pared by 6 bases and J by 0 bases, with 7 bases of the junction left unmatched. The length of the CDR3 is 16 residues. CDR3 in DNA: TGTGCCAGCAGCGCCGACAGGGGACACTCCTACAATGAGCAGTTCTTC. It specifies CASSADRGHSYNEQFF.

The CDR3 spells CASSEAHHVAYEQYF. CDR3 nucleotides: TGTGCCAGCAGTGAAGCGCATCACGTAGCCTACGAGCAGTACTTC. The genes are TRBV6-1 and TRBJ2-7; D is unresolved. Germline V gives CDR1 MNHNS, CDR2 SASEGT. The CDR3 covers 15 residues. V dropped 0 bases and J dropped 2 bases, with 11 bases sitting between them.

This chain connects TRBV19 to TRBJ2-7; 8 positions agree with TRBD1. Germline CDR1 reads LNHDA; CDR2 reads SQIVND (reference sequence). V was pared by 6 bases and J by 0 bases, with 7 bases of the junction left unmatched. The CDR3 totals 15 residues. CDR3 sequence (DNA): TGTGCCAGTAGCCCCCAGGACAGGGACTCCTACGAGCAGTACTTC. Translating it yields CASSPQDRDSYEQYF.

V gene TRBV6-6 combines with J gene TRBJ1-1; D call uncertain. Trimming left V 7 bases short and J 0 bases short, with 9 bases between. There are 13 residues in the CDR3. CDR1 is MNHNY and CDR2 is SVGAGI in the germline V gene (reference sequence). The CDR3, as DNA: TGTGCCAGCACGGTAGAGATGAACACTGAAGCTTTCTTT. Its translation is CASTVEMNTEAFF.

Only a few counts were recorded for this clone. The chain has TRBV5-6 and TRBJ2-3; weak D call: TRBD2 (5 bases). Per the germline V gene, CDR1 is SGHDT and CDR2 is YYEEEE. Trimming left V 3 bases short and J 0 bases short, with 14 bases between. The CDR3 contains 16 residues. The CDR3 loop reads CASSSLSRRSTDTQYF. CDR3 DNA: TGTGCCAGCAGCTCCCTCTCTAGGAGGAGCACAGATACGCAGTATTTT.

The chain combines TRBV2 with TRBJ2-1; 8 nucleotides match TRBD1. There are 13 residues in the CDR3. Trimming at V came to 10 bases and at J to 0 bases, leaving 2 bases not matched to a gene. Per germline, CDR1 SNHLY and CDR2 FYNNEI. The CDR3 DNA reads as TGTGCCACCCAGGGGGCCTCCTACAATGAGCAGTTCTTC. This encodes CATQGASYNEQFF. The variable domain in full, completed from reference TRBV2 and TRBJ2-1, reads EPEVTQTPSHQVTQMGQEVILRCVPISNHLYFYWYRQILGQKVEFLVSFYNNEISEKSEIFDDQFSVERPDGSNFTLKIRSTKLEDSAMYFCATQGASYNEQFFGPGTRLTVL.

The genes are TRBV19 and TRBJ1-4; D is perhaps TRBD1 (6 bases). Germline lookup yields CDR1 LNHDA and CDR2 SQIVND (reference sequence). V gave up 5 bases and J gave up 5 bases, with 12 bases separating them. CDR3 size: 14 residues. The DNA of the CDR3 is TGTGCCAGTAGTGACAGGCATTCGAATGAAAAACTGTTTTTT. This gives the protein CASSDRHSNEKLFF.

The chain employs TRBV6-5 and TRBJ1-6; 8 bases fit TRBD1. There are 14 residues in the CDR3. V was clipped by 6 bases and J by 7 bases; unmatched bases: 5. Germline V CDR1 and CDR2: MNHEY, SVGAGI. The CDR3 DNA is TGTGCCAGCAGCAACAGGGGGAGGAATTCACCCCTCCACTTT. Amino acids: CASSNRGRNSPLHF.

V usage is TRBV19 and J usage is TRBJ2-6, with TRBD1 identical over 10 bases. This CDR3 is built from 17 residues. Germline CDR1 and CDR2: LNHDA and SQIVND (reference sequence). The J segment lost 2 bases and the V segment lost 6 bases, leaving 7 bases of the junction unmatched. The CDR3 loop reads CASRKGQGETGANVLTF. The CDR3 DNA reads TGTGCCAGTAGGAAAGGACAGGGGGAAACTGGGGCCAACGTCCTGACTTTC. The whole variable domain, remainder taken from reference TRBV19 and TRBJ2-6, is DGGITQSPKYLFRKEGQNVTLSCEQNLNHDAMYWYRQDPGQGLRLIYYSQIVNDFQKGDIAEGYSVSREKKESFPLTVTSAQKNPTAFYLCASRKGQGETGANVLTFGAGSRLTVL.

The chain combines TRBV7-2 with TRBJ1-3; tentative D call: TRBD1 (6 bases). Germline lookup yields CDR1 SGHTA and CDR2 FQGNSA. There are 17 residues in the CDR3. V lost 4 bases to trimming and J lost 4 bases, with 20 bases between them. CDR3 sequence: CASSSPQGRPLGNTIYF. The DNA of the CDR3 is TGTGCCAGCAGCTCTCCACAGGGAAGGCCTCTGGGAAACACCATATATTTT.

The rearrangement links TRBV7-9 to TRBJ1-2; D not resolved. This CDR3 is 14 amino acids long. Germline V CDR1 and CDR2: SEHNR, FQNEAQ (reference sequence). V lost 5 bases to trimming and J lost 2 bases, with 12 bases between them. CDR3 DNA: TGTGCCAGCAGCCCCGGGCCGTCCAACTATGGCTACACCTTC. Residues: CASSPGPSNYGYTF.

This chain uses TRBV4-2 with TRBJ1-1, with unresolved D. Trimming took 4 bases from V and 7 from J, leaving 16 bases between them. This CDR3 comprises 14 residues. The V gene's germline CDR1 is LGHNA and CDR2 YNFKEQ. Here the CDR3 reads CASSPLSYGIEAFF. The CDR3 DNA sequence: TGTGCCAGCAGCCCCTTATCGTATGGGATTGAAGCTTTCTTT.

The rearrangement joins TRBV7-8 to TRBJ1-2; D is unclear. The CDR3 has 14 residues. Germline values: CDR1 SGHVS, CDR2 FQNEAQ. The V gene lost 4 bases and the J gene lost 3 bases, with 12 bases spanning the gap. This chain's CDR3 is CASSSDPRDYGYTF. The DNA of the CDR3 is TGTGCCAGCAGCTCGGACCCAAGGGACTATGGCTACACCTTC.

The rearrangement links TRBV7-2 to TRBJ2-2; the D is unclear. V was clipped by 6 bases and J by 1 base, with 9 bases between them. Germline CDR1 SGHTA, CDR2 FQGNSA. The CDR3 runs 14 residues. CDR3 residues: CASSIDVNTGELFF. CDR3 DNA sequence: TGTGCCAGCAGTATCGATGTGAACACCGGGGAGCTGTTTTTT.

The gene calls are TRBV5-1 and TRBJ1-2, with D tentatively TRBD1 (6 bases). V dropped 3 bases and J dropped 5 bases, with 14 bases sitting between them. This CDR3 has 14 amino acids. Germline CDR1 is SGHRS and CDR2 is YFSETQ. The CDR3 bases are TGCGCCAGCAGCTCAGGGGACATTGGGTATGGCTACACCTTC. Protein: CASSSGDIGYGYTF.

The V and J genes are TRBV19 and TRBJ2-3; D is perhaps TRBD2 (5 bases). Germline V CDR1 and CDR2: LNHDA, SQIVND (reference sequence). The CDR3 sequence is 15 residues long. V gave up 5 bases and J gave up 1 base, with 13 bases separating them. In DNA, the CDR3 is TGTGCCAGTAGTGTTCCCCTAGCAGGCACAGATACGCAGTATTTT. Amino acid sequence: CASSVPLAGTDTQYF.